The present T cell receptor (beta chain) was sequenced within a study of resident and recirculating memory T cells in vitiligo. General study findings and limits: Different lesions suggested infiltration by different T cell clones. No single dominant TCR clone appeared; lesion clonality varied.

Measured with immunoSEQ multiplex PCR; TCRdb has only the in-frame clones, and not every one. The sample includes around 38,000 clones, about 93% of them seen just once. Notes on this clone: The antigen remains undetermined.

Germline CDR1 is SGHTA and CDR2 is FQGNSA. The CDR3 has 13 residues. Trimming cost V 6 bases and J 3 bases, with 11 bases left between them. Sequencing input: blood. This receptor was identified in a male donor with vitiligo. The rearrangement joins TRBV7-2 to TRBJ1-2; D gene ambiguous. CDR3 sequence reads: CASRDTVDYGYTF. Here the CDR3 DNA reads TGTGCCAGCAGAGATACAGTGGACTATGGCTACACCTTC.